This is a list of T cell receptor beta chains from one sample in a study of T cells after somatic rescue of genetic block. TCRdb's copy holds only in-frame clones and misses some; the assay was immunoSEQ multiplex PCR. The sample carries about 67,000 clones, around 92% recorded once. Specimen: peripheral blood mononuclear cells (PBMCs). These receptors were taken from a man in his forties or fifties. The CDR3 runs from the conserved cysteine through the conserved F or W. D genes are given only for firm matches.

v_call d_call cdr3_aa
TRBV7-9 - CASSPVGGAGNTIYF
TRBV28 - CASSPGPPYEQYF
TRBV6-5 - CASSYESFGTEAFF
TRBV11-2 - CASSLDQARAYEQYF
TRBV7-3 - CASSVTSSNEQFF
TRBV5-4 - CASSLLGGDADTQYF
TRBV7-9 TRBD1 CASSSPGQGARSPLHF
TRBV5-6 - CASSLERGSQPQHF
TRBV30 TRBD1 CAWSVPGRTGSQETQYF
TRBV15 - CATSFGRGNYGYTF
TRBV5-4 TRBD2 CASSTGTSGYNEQFF
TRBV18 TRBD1 CASSPPGTGYGYTF
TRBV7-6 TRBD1 CASSGGQGVNTGELFF
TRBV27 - CASSLAKNTEAFF
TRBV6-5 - CASTGIRDFQETQYF
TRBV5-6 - CASSLGGGYTF
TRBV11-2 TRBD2 CASSRTSDTGELFF
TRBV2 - CASTGQPGRRVDEQFF
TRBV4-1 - CASSQGQGGTGELFF
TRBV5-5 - CASSLGLQGGYTF
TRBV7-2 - CASSSYPSLLAKNIQYF
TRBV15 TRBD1 CATSPDRDYGYTF
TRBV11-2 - CASSFRDRAPLYEQYF
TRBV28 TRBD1 CASSPGTGVGNQPQHF
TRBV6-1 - CASRNLGTTGGGYTF
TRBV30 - CAWSVNGGRGEQFF
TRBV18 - CASSLTATNEKLFF
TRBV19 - CASSGGYNEQFF
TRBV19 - CASSMPGTGNTEAFF
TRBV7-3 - CASSLTQGTEAFF
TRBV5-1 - CASSLIRQETQYF
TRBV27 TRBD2 CASSLPGGRYNEQFF
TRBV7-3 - CASSSEADTQYF
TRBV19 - CASSIDVRGMNTGELFF
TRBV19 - CASSIWQLYNEQFF
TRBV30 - CAWSATDTQYF
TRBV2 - CASSEEEGQREFF
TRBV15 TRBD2 CAIRTSGGAKTQYF
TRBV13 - CASTQGWGDGMNTEAFF
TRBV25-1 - CASSQNSGARYEQYF
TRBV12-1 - CASRASPEAFF
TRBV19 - CASTIQGFPGNTIYF
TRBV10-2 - CASSEGAGPYEQYF
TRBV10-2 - CASGVGANYGYTF
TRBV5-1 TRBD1 CASSLVGQPNTEAFF
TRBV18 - CASSQSGVGTDTQYF
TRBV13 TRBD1 CASSSDRGEAFF
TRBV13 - CASSSRGEGRTEAFF